Below, one T cell receptor beta chain is given with its context. Per germline, CDR1 SGHRS and CDR2 YFSETQ. V lost 4 bases, J lost 1 base, and 15 bases lay in between. The CDR3 is 17 residues long. The data belong to a study of blood T cell repertoires in COVID-19. In the study overall: COVID-19 samples, acute and convalescent, were from the United States, Italy and Spain. Sample material is recorded as cDNA or gDNA derived from T cells, B-cell-depleted T cells, or PBMCs.

Original processing methods: The assay estimated nucleated cells by amplifying reference gene primers. TCRdb keeps only in-frame clones here, not all; method: immunoSEQ multiplex PCR. V, J and clone size are taken as reported in that table, and D and trimming were inferred from the DNA itself. The sample lists about 150,000 clones, about four fifths seen once, with about 31% in the top ten. This receptor was taken from a woman between 55 and 75 years old with acute or convalescent COVID-19. V is TRBV5-1 and J is TRBJ2-6; TRBD2 might be the D (6 bases). Sequencing was carried out using peripheral blood. In DNA form, the CDR3 reads TGCGCCAGCAGCCCCGGGAGAGGGGTTTCTGGGGCCAACGTCCTGACTTTC. The encoded protein is CASSPGRGVSGANVLTF.